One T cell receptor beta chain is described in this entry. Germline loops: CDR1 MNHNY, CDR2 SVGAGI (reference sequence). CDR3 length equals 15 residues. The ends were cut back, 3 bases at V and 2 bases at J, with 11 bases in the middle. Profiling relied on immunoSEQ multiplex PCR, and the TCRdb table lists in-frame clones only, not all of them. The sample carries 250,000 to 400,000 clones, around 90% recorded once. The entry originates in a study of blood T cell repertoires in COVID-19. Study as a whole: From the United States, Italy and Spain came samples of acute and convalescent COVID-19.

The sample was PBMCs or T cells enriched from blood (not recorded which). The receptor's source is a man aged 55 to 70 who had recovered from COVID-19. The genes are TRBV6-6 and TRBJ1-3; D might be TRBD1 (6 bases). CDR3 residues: CASSYRGAAGNTIYF. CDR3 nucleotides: TGTGCCAGCAGTTATCGGGGGGCGGCTGGAAACACCATATATTTT.